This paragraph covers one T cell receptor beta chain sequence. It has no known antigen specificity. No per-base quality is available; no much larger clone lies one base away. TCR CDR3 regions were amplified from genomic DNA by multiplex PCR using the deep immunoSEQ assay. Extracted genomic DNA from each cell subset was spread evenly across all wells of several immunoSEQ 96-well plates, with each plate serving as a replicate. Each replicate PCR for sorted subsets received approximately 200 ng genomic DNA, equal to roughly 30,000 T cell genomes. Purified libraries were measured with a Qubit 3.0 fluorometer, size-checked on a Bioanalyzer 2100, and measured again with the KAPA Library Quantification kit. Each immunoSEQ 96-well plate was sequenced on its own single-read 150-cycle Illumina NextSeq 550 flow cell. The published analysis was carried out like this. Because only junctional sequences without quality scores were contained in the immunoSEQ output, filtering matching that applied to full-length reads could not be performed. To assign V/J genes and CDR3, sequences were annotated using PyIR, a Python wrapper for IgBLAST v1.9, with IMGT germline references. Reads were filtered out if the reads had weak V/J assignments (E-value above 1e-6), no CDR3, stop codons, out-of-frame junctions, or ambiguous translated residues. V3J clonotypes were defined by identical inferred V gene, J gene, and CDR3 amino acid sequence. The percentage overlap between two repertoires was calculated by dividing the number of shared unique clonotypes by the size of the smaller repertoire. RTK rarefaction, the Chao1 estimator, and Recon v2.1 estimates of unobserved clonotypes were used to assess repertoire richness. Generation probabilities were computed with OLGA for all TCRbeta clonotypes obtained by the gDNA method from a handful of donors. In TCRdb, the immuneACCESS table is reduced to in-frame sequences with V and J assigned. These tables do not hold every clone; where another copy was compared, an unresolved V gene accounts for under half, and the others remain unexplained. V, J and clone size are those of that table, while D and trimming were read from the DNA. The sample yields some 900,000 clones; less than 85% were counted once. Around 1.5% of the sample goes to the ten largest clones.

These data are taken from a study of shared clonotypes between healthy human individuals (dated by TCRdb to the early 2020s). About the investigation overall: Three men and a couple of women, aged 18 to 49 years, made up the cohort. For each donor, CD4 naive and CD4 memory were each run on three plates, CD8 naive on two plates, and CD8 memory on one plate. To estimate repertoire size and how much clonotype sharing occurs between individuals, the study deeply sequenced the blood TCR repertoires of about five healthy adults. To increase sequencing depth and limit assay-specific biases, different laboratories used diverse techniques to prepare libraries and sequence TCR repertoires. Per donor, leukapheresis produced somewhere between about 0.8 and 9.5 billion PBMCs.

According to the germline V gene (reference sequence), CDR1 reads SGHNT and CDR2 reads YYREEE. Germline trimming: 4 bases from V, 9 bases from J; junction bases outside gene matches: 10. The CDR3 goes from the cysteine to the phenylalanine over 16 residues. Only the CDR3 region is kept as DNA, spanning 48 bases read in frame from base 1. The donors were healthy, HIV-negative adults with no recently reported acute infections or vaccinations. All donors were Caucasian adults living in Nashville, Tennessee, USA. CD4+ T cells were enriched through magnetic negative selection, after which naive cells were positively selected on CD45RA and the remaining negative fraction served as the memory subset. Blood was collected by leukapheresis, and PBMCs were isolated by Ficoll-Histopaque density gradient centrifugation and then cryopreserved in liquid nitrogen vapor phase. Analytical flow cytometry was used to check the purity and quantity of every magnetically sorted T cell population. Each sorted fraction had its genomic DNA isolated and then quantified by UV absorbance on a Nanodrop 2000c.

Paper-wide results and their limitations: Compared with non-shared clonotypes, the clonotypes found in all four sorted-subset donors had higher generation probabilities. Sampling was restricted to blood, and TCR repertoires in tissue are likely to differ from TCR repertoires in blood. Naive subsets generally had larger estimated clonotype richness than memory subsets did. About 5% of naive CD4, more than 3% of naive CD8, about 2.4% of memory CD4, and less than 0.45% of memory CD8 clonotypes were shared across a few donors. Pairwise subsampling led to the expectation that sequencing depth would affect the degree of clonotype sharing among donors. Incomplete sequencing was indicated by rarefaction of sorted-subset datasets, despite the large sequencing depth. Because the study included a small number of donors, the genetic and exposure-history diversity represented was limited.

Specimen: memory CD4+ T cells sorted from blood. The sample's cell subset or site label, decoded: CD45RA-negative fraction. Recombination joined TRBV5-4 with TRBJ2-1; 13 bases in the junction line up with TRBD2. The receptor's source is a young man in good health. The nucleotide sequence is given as TGTGCCAGCAGCCACGATTTAGGACTAGCGGGAGTTGAGCAGTTCTTC. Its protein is CASSHDLGLAGVEQFF.